These T cell receptor beta chains were read from a single sample in a study of shared clonotypes between healthy human individuals. Generated by immunoSEQ multiplex PCR, the TCRdb table keeps only in-frame clones and is missing some. This table has 400,000 to 550,000 clones, 70% to 85% appearing once. Sequencing was performed on PBMCs. These receptors were taken from a woman aged 40-49 years in good health. Some clones in this sample may be carry-over from other donors' samples. Each CDR3 is given with its conserved first and last residue. The D gene is left open where the match is weak. The listing skips clone size in some rows; elsewhere it reads once, few, many or a size class.

>NA|TRBV2|many|TRBJ1-5
CATSWEGDYSNQPQHF
TGTGCCACCTCCTGGGAGGGGGACTATAGCAATCAGCCCCAGCATTTT
>TRBD1|TRBV6-6|NA|TRBJ2-3
CASSYRGPSTDTQYF
TGTGCCAGCAGTTACAGGGGGCCTAGCACAGATACGCAGTATTTT
>NA|TRBV6-5|NA|TRBJ1-2
CASSFDGNYGYTF
TGTGCCAGCAGCTTCGACGGGAACTATGGCTACACCTTC
>TRBD1|TRBV7-2|NA|TRBJ1-5
CASSQGALYSNQPQHF
TGTGCCAGCAGCCAGGGGGCCCTCTATAGCAATCAGCCCCAGCATTTT
>NA|TRBV11-2|NA|TRBJ2-3
CASSQGTLRTDTQYF
TGTGCCAGCAGCCAAGGGACCCTGCGCACAGATACGCAGTATTTT
>TRBD2|TRBV7-9|NA|TRBJ2-5
CASSPPSGGQETQYF
TGTGCCAGCAGCCCGCCATCGGGGGGCCAAGAGACCCAGTACTTC
>NA|TRBV29-1|NA|TRBJ2-1
CSVDGGVGNEQFF
TGCAGCGTTGACGGTGGGGTAGGGAATGAGCAGTTCTTC
>NA|TRBV9|NA|TRBJ2-1
CASSVFANNEQFF
TGTGCCAGCAGCGTCTTTGCCAACAATGAGCAGTTCTTC
>NA|TRBV11-2|NA|TRBJ2-7
CASSFGLGSSYEQYF
TGTGCCAGCAGCTTCGGGTTGGGAAGCTCCTACGAGCAGTACTTC
>NA|TRBV23-1|once|TRBJ2-1
CASRSSVGDEQFF
TGCGCCAGTCGATCTAGCGTGGGGGATGAGCAGTTCTTC
>TRBD2|TRBV7-2|NA|TRBJ2-1
CASSFYRGEGFEQFF
TGTGCCAGCAGCTTTTATCGCGGGGAGGGGTTTGAGCAGTTCTTC
>NA|TRBV15|few|TRBJ2-2
CATSRGFRGNTGELFF
TGTGCCACCAGCAGAGGATTTAGAGGGAACACCGGGGAGCTGTTTTTT
>NA|TRBV6-4|NA|TRBJ1-5
CASSGTYRPSYSNQPQHF
TGTGCCAGCAGTGGGACCTACCGGCCCTCTTATAGCAATCAGCCCCAGCATTTT
>NA|TRBV7-3|NA|TRBJ2-2
CASSLRYSAGELFF
TGTGCCAGCAGCTTAAGATATAGCGCCGGGGAGCTGTTTTTT
>TRBD2|TRBV7-6|NA|TRBJ2-7
CASSLGLAGAYEQYF
TGTGCCAGCAGCTTAGGGCTAGCGGGGGCCTACGAGCAGTACTTC
>TRBD2|TRBV6-1|few|TRBJ2-2
CASSARLAGTVGELFF
TGTGCCAGCAGTGCCCGACTAGCGGGGACGGTCGGGGAGCTGTTTTTT
>NA|TRBV4-2|many|TRBJ2-7
CASSQLGDKTYEQYF
TGTGCCAGCAGCCAGTTGGGGGACAAGACCTACGAGCAGTACTTC
>NA|TRBV6-4|once|TRBJ2-7
CASSDSRLDSYEQYF
TGTGCCAGCAGTGACTCGCGACTAGACTCCTACGAGCAGTACTTC
>NA|TRBV13|NA|TRBJ2-1
CASSLDHYSSYNEQFF
TGTGCCAGCAGCTTAGACCACTACAGCTCCTACAATGAGCAGTTCTTC
>TRBD1|TRBV5-4|few|TRBJ1-1
CASSPRQGLTEAFF
TGTGCCAGCAGCCCCCGACAGGGGCTAACTGAAGCTTTCTTT
>TRBD2|TRBV9|NA|TRBJ2-7
CASSVDSGRSSYEQYF
TGTGCCAGCAGCGTGGATAGCGGGAGGAGCTCCTACGAGCAGTACTTC